Listed here are 5 T cell receptor beta chains from one sample, sequenced in a study of shared clonotypes between healthy human individuals. The data were produced by immunoSEQ multiplex PCR, yet TCRdb's version contains in-frame clones alone and is incomplete. The table includes over a million clones, about 96% detected once. The sequenced material came from naive CD4+ T cells sorted from blood. Subset reported: CD45RA+ positively selected. The receptors derive from a man younger than 40 in good health.

Note on this clone: At the DNA level, this CDR3 is encoded by other sequences in the same sample as well. This chain uses TRBV6-5 with TRBJ1-2, with TRBD1 as a possible D gene (5 bases). CDR1 is MNHEY and CDR2 is SVGAGI in the germline V gene. The CDR3 runs 14 residues. Trimming stripped 0 bases from V and 4 bases from J, with 9 bases between. CDR3: CASSYSTGTYGYTF. The CDR3 DNA follows: TGTGCCAGCAGTTACTCGACGGGGACCTATGGCTACACCTTC.

The CDR3 loop is CASSDSFSLAGDTDTQYF. For the CDR3, the DNA is TGTGCCAGCAGTGACTCGTTTAGCCTAGCGGGAGACACAGATACGCAGTATTTT. The chain employs TRBV6-4 and TRBJ2-3; TRBD2 matches at 10 bases. From germline, CDR1 is MRHNA and CDR2 SNTAGT. Trimming removed 0 bases from V and 2 bases from J; junction bases left unmatched: 8. There are 18 residues in the CDR3.

The chain uses TRBV5-3 and TRBJ2-1, with a tentative D call TRBD1 (6 bases). TRBV5-3 is known as an ORF, though its function is uncertain. The CDR3 consists of 17 residues. V was pared by 3 bases and J by 7 bases, with 23 bases between. The CDR3 coding sequence is TGTGCCAGAAGCTATGGTCAACAGGGTGTAAATATGAATGAGCAGTTCTTC. It codes for CARSYGQQGVNMNEQFF.

The rearrangement joins TRBV27 to TRBJ1-2, with TRBD1 as a possible D gene (5 bases). CDR3 size: 17 residues. Trimming shortened V by 3 bases and J by 4 bases, and 21 bases separated the two germline ends. Per germline, CDR1 MNHEY and CDR2 SMNVEV (reference sequence). The CDR3 protein is CASSFKAEGLNSYGYTF. The CDR3 nucleotides read TGTGCCAGCAGTTTTAAGGCTGAGGGGCTTAACAGCTATGGCTACACCTTC.

The V call is TRBV9, the J call TRBJ1-1; D remains unclear. CDR3 length: 17 residues. V lost 5 bases to trimming and J lost 3 bases, with 23 bases between them. CDR1 and CDR2 from the germline V gene are SGDLS and YYNGEE. The CDR3 bases are TGTGCCAGCAGTGTCGGTAGGGCAGTCCAAGACCACACTGAAGCTTTCTTT. Its protein is CASSVGRAVQDHTEAFF.